A single sample gave rise to the 6 T cell receptor beta chains below, sequenced in a study of blood T cell repertoires in COVID-19. Data came from immunoSEQ multiplex PCR; TCRdb stores just in-frame clones and leaves some out. Of tens of thousands of clones in the sample, 75% to 95% were seen once. The specimen was peripheral blood. These receptors came from a human donor with active COVID-19. The donor label of this sample is uncertain.

The chain recombines TRBV19 with TRBJ2-1, with a possible D match to TRBD2 (6 bases). V gave up 6 bases and J gave up 0 bases, with 15 bases separating them. The CDR3 has 16 residues. The germline V gene encodes CDR1 LNHDA and CDR2 SQIVND (reference sequence). For the CDR3, the DNA is TGTGCCAGTAGCTGGAGGGCGGGGAGCTCCTACAATGAGCAGTTCTTC. As protein: CASSWRAGSSYNEQFF.

The chain links TRBV11-2 to TRBJ2-5, with 7 bases aligning to TRBD2. This CDR3 is built from 14 residues. CDR1 is SGHAT, CDR2 FQNNGV, per germline. The junction had 7 bases not matched to a gene; V was cut back by 7 bases and J by 2 bases. The CDR3 sequence: CASNPSGKQETQYF. DNA of the CDR3: TGTGCCAGCAACCCCAGCGGGAAGCAAGAGACCCAGTACTTC.

This rearrangement joins TRBV2 to TRBJ2-1; 11 bases are shared with TRBD2. Germline V gene lookup returns CDR1 SNHLY and CDR2 FYNNEI. CDR3 size: 13 residues. J was trimmed by 8 bases and V by 7 bases; bases with no gene match: 4. The CDR3 bases are TGTGCCAGCAATATACTAGCGGGAGATGAGCAGTTCTTC. It encodes CASNILAGDEQFF.

CDR3: CASSDQGVTGELFF. The DNA for the CDR3 is TGTGCCAGCAGTGATCAGGGGGTCACCGGGGAGCTGTTTTTT. This sequence joins TRBV28 and TRBJ2-2, with TRBD1 identical over 7 bases. The CDR3 runs 14 residues. J lost 4 bases, V lost 5 bases, and 4 bases had no gene match. The germline gives CDR1 MDHEN, CDR2 SYDVKM.

The chain combines TRBV7-9 with TRBJ1-1; tentatively, D is TRBD1 (6 bases). The CDR3 sequence is 12 residues long. CDR1 is SEHNR and CDR2 is FQNEAQ in the germline V gene (reference sequence). V was shortened by 8 bases and J by 3 bases, with 10 bases between the two germline ends. The CDR3 sequence is CASAQGYTEAFF. The CDR3 DNA sequence: TGTGCCAGCGCTCAGGGGTACACTGAAGCTTTCTTT.

The V gene is TRBV28, the J gene TRBJ1-4; D gene ambiguous. The germline gives CDR1 MDHEN, CDR2 SYDVKM. V was trimmed by 7 bases and J by 2 bases, leaving 14 bases between them. The CDR3 covers 15 residues. The DNA for the CDR3 is TGTGCCAGCACTCAGCCGACACCCACTAATGAAAAACTGTTTTTT. This encodes CASTQPTPTNEKLFF.